This entry describes one T cell receptor beta chain. Its target is not known. This was the immunoSEQ version 4 assay in survey mode. The data were produced by immunoSEQ multiplex PCR, yet TCRdb's version contains in-frame clones alone and is incomplete. The repertoire holds about 45,000 clones, with about 88% as singletons. Cells were stimulated nonspecifically with anti-CD3/anti-CD28 magnetic beads. Responding CD4+ T cells were sorted by upregulation of both CD40 ligand and CD69. These data are taken from a study of persistence of HIV-infected CD4 T cells. The source of this sequence is an adult woman with HIV who was CMV-seropositive. This material consisted of CD4+ T cells sorted from PBMCs after 18-hour stimulation, taken from a patient who received antiretroviral therapy.

The CDR3 sequence: CAGGRGTDTQYF. The CDR3 nucleotides read TGTGCCGGGGGCCGGGGCACAGATACGCAGTATTTT. This rearrangement joins TRBV10-3 to TRBJ2-3; a weak D match, TRBD1 (6 bases). Trimming pared 11 bases from V and 1 base from J, leaving 10 bases between. The CDR3 extends over 12 amino acids. Germline values: CDR1 ENHRY, CDR2 SYGVKD.